The 10 T cell receptor beta chains below all came from one sample that was sequenced in a study of T cells in Graves' hyperthyroidism and ophthalmopathy. From RNA transcripts, TCR beta CDR3 regions were amplified. Carried out on the TCR CDR3, a first-round RT-PCR used the HTBI primer set. Each CDR3 protein gets one entry after TCRdb re-called the multiplex PCR reads with MiXCR. This table has 300,000 to 500,000 distinct CDR3 sequences, more than 12% appearing once. What was sequenced was blood. The receptors come from a woman aged 25 to 39 with Graves' hyperthyroidism.

In regard to this clonotype: This may be a read error: a much more frequent sequence differs by one nucleotide. Lacking the conserved final phenylalanine or tryptophan, this CDR3 likely reflects a read error. The rearrangement uses TRBV18 and TRBJ2-7, with D hard to call. CDR3 size: 14 residues. V was clipped by 3 bases and J by 3 bases, with 12 bases between them. Germline CDR1 is KGHSH and CDR2 is LQKENI. CDR3 in DNA: TGTGCCAGCTCACCGCAGTCTTTAGGCTACGAGCAGTACCTC. Translated: CASSPQSLGYEQYL.

This clonotype was counted between two and nine times. In nucleotides, the CDR3 is TGCAGCGTTGAACGGGATATAGCTGAAGCTTTCTTT. As protein: CSVERDIAEAFF. The chain couples TRBV29-1 to TRBJ1-1, with unresolved D. V was cut by 2 bases and J by 6 bases, with 10 bases left in between. The length of the CDR3 is 12 residues. From germline, CDR1 is SQVTM and CDR2 ANQGSEA. The full variable domain, completed using reference TRBV29-1 and TRBJ1-1, is SAVISQKPSRDICQRGTSLTIQCQVDSQVTMMFWYRQQPGQSLTLIATANQGSEATYESGFVIDKFPISRPNLTFSTLTVSNMSPEDSSIYLCSVERDIAEAFFGQGTRLTVV.

This clonotype was detected only a few times. The chain joins TRBV2 to TRBJ1-6; tentatively, D is TRBD1 (6 bases). The CDR3 is 15 residues long. Deletions cut 3 bases from V and 9 bases from J, with 15 bases between. Germline V gene data show CDR1 as SNHLY and CDR2 as FYNNEI. In DNA form, the CDR3 reads TGTGCCAGCAGTGACGGATATGGAGGGGGTTCACCCCTCCACTTT. Protein product: CASSDGYGGGSPLHF.

This clonotype was found many times. The CDR3 spells CASSLAGMTPGGYTF. In nucleotides, the CDR3 is TGTGCCAGCAGCTTAGCCGGGATGACCCCAGGGGGCTACACCTTC. This rearrangement joins TRBV7-9 to TRBJ1-2, with D possibly matching TRBD1 (5 bases). CDR1 is SEHNR and CDR2 is FQNEAQ in the germline V gene (reference sequence). The germline V and J ends were trimmed by 0 bases and 8 bases, with 16 bases remaining between them. The CDR3 has 15 amino acids.

This clonotype was counted only a few times. The genes are TRBV11-1 and TRBJ2-5, with TRBD2 matching over 9 bases. In germline, CDR1 is SGHAT, CDR2 FQDESV (reference sequence). V was pared by 6 bases and J by 1 base, with 6 bases of the junction left unmatched. CDR3 length: 15 amino acids. The CDR3 reads CASSFQTSGQETQYF. The DNA of the CDR3 is TGTGCCAGCAGTTTCCAGACTAGCGGCCAAGAGACCCAGTACTTC.

The gene calls are TRBV6-2 or TRBV6-3 and TRBJ2-1, with D perhaps matching TRBD2 (6 bases). Germline V gene lookup returns CDR1 MNHEY and CDR2 SVGEGT. The CDR3 contains 14 residues. V lost 6 bases and J 1 base, leaving 10 bases between the germline ends. This CDR3 is CASREGLSYNEQFF. The CDR3 DNA reads TGTGCCAGCAGGGAGGGCCTTTCCTACAATGAGCAGTTCTTC.

This clonotype has more than one count but fewer than ten. The CDR3 reads CASSPGPGGGTQYF. The CDR3, as DNA: TGTGCCAGCAGCCCGGGACCAGGGGGAGGTACGCAGTATTTT. The chain combines TRBV3-1 with TRBJ2-3; perhaps TRBD1 as D (7 bases). Germline values: CDR1 LGHDT, CDR2 YNNKEL (reference sequence). V gave up 4 bases and J gave up 8 bases, with 16 bases separating them. The CDR3 loop spans 14 amino acids.

This chain links TRBV28 with TRBJ2-7, with TRBD2 identical over 9 bases. The CDR3 is 15 amino acids. The V segment lost 7 bases and the J segment 4 bases; nucleotides outside the gene matches: 11. The germline V gene has CDR1 MDHEN and CDR2 SYDVKM. The CDR3 is CASTETSGRPYEQYF. CDR3 DNA sequence: TGTGCCAGCACCGAAACCAGCGGGAGGCCTTACGAGCAGTACTTC.

The chain joins TRBV7-9 to TRBJ2-2; no clear D gene. The germline V gene has CDR1 SEHNR and CDR2 FQNEAQ (reference sequence). The CDR3 spans 13 residues. V was shortened by 5 bases and J by 0 bases, with 4 bases between the two germline ends. CDR3 bases: TGTGCCAGCAGCATAACGAACACCGGGGAGCTGTTTTTT. Residues: CASSITNTGELFF. The whole variable domain, filled in from reference TRBV7-9 and TRBJ2-2, reads DTGVSQNPRHKITKRGQNVTFRCDPISEHNRLYWYRQTLGQGPEFLTYFQNEAQLEKSRLLSDRFSAERPKGSFSTLEIQRTEQGDSAMYLCASSITNTGELFFGEGSRLTVL.

This clonotype occurred many times. The chain has TRBV7-9 and TRBJ2-1; TRBD2 matches 11 bases. The germline CDR1 and CDR2 sequences are SEHNR and FQNEAQ (reference sequence). The CDR3 consists of 15 residues. V was clipped by 6 bases and J by 6 bases; unmatched bases: 7. As DNA, the CDR3 is TGTGCCAGCAGATTACTAGCGGGAGCGCTCAATGAGCAGTTCTTC. This gives the protein CASRLLAGALNEQFF. The whole variable domain, filled in from reference TRBV7-9 and TRBJ2-1, reads DTGVSQNPRHKITKRGQNVTFRCDPISEHNRLYWYRQTLGQGPEFLTYFQNEAQLEKSRLLSDRFSAERPKGSFSTLEIQRTEQGDSAMYLCASRLLAGALNEQFFGPGTRLTVL.